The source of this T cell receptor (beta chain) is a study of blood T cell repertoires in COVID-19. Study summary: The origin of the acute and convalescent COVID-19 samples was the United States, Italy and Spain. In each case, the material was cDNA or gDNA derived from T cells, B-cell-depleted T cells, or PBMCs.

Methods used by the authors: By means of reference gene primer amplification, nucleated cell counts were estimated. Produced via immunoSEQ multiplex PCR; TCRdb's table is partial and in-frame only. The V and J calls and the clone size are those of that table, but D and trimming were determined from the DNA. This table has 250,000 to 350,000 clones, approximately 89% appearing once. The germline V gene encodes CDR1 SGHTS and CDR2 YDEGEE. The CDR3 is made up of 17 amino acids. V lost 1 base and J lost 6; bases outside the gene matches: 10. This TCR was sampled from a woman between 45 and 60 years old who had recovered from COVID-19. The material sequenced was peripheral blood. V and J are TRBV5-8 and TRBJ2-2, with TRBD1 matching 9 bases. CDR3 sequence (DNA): TGTGCCAGCAGCTTGCCGGGGACAGGGTATTATGCCGGGGAGCTGTTTTTT. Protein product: CASSLPGTGYYAGELFF.